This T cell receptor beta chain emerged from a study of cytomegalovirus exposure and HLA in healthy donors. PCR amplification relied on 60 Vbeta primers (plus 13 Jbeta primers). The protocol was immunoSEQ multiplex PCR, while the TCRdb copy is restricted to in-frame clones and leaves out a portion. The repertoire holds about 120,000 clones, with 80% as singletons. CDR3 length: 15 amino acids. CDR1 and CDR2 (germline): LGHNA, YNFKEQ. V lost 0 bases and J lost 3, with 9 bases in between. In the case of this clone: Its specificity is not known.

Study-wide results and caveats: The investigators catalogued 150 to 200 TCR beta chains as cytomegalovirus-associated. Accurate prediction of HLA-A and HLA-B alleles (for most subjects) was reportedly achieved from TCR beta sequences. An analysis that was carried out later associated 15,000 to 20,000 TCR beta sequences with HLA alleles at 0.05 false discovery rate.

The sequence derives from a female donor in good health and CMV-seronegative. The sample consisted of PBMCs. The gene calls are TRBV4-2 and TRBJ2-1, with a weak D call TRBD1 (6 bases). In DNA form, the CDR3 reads TGTGCCAGCAGCCAAGATCCGGACAGCTACAATGAGCAGTTCTTC. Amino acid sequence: CASSQDPDSYNEQFF.